The following is a T cell receptor (beta chain) sequence with its context. The antigen remains unidentified. Profiling relied on immunoSEQ multiplex PCR, and the TCRdb table lists in-frame clones only, not all of them. The sample consists of 25,000 to 35,000 clones, 82% of them appearing once. This entry belongs to a study of OX40 agonist ivuxolimab in advanced cancers. Across the study: An anti-OX40 (CD134) antibody with agonistic activity, ivuxolimab, was administered to patients. Males comprised roughly four fifths of the group, whose mean age was approximately 60 years (range roughly 20 to 90). Three patients, one with hepatocellular carcinoma and two with cutaneous melanoma, achieved partial responses.

Study-wide findings and caveats: Relative to CD4+ cells, CD8+ T cells on average had more expanded clones.

Per germline, CDR1 SGDLS and CDR2 YYNGEE. V dropped 3 bases and J dropped 1 base, with 17 bases sitting between them. The CDR3 loop spans 17 amino acids. Specimen: CD4+ or CD8+ T cells sorted from blood, collected in a trial of the OX40 agonist ivuxolimab. This sequence was found in an adult with an advanced solid tumor such as melanoma, head and neck, liver or kidney cancer. The genes are TRBV9 and TRBJ1-3; D may be TRBD1 (6 bases). The CDR3 DNA is TGTGCCAGCAGCGCCGAATTAGGGGGGCCGTCTGGAAACACCATATATTTT. It yields the protein CASSAELGGPSGNTIYF.